This T cell receptor beta chain was identified in a study of blood T cell repertoires in COVID-19. Study-wide context: In each case, the material was cDNA or gDNA derived from T cells, B-cell-depleted T cells, or PBMCs.

Trimming pared 3 bases from V and 7 bases from J, leaving 24 bases between. This CDR3 comprises 17 residues. Germline V CDR1 and CDR2: MNHEY, SVGEGT. Some clones are missing from TCRdb's copy, which holds only in-frame ones; the method was immunoSEQ multiplex PCR. The repertoire holds approximately 94,000 clones, with around 88% as singletons. The chain combines TRBV6-2 or TRBV6-3 with TRBJ1-2, with D tentatively TRBD1 (6 bases). The sequenced sample was peripheral blood. This TCR was sampled from a human donor in a cohort sampled during active COVID-19. This CDR3 reads CASSYLMDSAMVGGYTF. CDR3 nucleotides: TGTGCCAGCAGTTATCTGATGGACAGCGCGATGGTGGGTGGCTACACCTTC.